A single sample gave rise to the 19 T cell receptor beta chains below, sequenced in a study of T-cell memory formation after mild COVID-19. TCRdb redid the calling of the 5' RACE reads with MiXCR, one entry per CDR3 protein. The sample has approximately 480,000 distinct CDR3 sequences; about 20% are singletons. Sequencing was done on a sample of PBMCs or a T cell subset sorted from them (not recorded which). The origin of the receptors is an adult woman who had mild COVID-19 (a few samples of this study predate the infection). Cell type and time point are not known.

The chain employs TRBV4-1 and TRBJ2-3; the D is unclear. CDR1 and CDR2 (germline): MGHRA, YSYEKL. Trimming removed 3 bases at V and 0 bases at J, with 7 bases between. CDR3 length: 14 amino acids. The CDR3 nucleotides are TGCGCCAGCAGCCATCCAGGCAGCACAGATACGCAGTATTTT. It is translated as CASSHPGSTDTQYF.

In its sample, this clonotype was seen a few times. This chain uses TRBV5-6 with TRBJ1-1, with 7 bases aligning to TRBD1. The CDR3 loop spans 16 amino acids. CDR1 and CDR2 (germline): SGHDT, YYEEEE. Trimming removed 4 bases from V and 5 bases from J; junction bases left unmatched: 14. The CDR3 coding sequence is TGTGCCAGCAGCCCGCGACAGGGAGGTATAATTACTGAAGCTTTCTTT. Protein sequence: CASSPRQGGIITEAFF.

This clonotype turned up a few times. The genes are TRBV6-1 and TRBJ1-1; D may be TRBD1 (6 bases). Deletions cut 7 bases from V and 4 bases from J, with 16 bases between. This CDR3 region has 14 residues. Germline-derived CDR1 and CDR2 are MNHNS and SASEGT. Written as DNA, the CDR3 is TGTGCCAGCATCCTCGATCAGGGGCGCACTGAAGCTTTCTTT. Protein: CASILDQGRTEAFF.

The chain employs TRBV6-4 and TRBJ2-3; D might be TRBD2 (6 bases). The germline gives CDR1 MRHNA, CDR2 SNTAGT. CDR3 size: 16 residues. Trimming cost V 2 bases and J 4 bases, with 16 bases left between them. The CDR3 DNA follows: TGTGCCAGCAGTGACGGGAGCGGGCGTGTTCCAGATACGCAGTATTTT. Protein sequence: CASSDGSGRVPDTQYF.

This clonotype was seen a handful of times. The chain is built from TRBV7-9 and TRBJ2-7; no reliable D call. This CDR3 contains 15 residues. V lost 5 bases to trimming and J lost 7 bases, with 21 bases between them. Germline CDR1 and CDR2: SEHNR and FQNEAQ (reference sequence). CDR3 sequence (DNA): TGTGCCAGCAGCCCCCCCGGGCCCCAGACCCGGGAGCAGTACTTC. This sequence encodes CASSPPGPQTREQYF.

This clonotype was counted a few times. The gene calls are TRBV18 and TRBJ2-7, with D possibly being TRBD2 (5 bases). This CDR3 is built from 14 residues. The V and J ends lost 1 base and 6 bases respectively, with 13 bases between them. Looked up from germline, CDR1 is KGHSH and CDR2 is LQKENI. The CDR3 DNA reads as TGTGCCAGCTCACCACTTTCTCTGGAGGTCGAGCAGTACTTC. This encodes CASSPLSLEVEQYF.

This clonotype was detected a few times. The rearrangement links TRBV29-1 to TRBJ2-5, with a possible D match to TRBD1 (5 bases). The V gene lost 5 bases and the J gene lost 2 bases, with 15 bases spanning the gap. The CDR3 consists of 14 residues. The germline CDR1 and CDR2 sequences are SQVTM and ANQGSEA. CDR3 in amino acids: CSVRQGSPQETQYF. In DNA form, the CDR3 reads TGCAGCGTTCGGCAGGGAAGTCCACAAGAGACCCAGTACTTC.

This CDR3 reads CASSLSRVTSGETQYF. For the CDR3, the DNA is TGTGCCAGCAGCTTGTCTAGGGTAACCTCGGGGGAGACCCAGTACTTC. The chain couples TRBV5-5 to TRBJ2-5; tentative D call: TRBD2 (5 bases). This CDR3 is 16 amino acids long. Trimming shortened V by 1 base and J by 5 bases, and 18 bases separated the two germline ends. The germline CDR1 and CDR2 sequences are SGHKS and YYEKEE (reference sequence).

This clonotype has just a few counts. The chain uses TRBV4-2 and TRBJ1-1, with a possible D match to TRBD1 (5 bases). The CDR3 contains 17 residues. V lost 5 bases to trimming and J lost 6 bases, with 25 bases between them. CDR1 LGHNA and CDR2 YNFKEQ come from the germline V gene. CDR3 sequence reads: CASSSITRGAGKAEAFF. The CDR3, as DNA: TGTGCCAGCAGCTCCATTACGAGGGGCGCCGGTAAAGCTGAAGCTTTCTTT.

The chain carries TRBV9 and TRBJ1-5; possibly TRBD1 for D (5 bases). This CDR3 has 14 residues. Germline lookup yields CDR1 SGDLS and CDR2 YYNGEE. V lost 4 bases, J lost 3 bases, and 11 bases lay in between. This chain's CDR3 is CASSTGGTNQPQHF. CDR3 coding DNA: TGTGCCAGCAGCACAGGAGGGACCAATCAGCCCCAGCATTTT.

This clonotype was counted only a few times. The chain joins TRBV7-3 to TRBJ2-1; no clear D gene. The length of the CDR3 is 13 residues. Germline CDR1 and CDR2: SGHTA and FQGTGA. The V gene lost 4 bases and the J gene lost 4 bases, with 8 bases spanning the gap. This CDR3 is CASSSHQYNEQFF. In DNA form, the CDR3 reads TGTGCCAGCAGCTCCCATCAATACAATGAGCAGTTCTTC.

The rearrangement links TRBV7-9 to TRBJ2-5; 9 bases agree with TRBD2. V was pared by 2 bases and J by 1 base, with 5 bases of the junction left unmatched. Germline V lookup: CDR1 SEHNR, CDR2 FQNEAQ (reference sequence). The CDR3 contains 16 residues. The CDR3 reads CASSLTRGGAQETQYF. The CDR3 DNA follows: TGTGCCAGCAGCTTAACGCGGGGGGGGGCCCAAGAGACCCAGTACTTC. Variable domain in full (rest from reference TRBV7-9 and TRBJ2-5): DTGVSQNPRHKITKRGQNVTFRCDPISEHNRLYWYRQTLGQGPEFLTYFQNEAQLEKSRLLSDRFSAERPKGSFSTLEIQRTEQGDSAMYLCASSLTRGGAQETQYFGPGTRLLVL.

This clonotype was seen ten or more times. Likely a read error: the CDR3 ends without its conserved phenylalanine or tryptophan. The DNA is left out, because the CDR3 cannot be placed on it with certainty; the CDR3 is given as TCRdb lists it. CDR3 residues: CASSFKKRS. The chain couples TRBV12-3 or TRBV12-4 to TRBJ2-5; the D call in the table, TRBD2, was not verified against the DNA. Inclusive of both ends, the CDR3 amounts to 9 amino acids.

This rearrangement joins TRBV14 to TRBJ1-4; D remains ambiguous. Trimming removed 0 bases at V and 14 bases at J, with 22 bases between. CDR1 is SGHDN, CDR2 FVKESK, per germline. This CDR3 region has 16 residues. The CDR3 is CASSQDQHERTKSLFF. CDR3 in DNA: TGTGCCAGCAGCCAAGATCAACACGAACGGACGAAGTCTCTGTTTTTT. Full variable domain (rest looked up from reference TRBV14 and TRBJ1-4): EAGVTQFPSHSVIEKGQTVTLRCDPISGHDNLYWYRRVMGKEIKFLLHFVKESKQDESGMPNNRFLAERTGGTYSTLKVQPAELEDSGVYFCASSQDQHERTKSLFFGSGTQLSVL.

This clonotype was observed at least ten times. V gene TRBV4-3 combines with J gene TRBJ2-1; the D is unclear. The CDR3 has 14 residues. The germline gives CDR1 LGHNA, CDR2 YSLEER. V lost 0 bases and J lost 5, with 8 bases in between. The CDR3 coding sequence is TGCGCCAGCAGCCAAGATACGGGCCACAATGAGCAGTTCTTC. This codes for CASSQDTGHNEQFF.

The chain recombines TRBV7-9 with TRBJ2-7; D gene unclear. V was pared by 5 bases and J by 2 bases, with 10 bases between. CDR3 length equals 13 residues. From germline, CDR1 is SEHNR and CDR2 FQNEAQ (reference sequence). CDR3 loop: CASSPANTYEQYF. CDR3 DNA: TGTGCCAGCAGCCCGGCCAATACCTACGAGCAGTACTTC.

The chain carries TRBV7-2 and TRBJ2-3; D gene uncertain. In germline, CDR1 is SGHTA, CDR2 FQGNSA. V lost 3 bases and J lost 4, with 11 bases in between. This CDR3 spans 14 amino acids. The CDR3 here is CASSFSHGADTQYF. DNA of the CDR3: TGTGCCAGCAGCTTTTCCCATGGGGCAGATACGCAGTATTTT.

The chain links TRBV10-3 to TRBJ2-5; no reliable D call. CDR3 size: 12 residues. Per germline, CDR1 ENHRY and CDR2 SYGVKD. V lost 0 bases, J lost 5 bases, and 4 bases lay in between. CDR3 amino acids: CAISESEETQYF. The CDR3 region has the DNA TGTGCCATCAGTGAGTCGGAGGAGACCCAGTACTTC.

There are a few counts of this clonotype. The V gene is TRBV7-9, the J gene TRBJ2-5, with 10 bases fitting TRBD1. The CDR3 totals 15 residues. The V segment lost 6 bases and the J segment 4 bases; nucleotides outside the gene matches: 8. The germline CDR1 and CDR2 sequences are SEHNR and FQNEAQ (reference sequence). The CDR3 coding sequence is TGTGCCAGCAGTCGTACCGGGACAGGGGCAGAGACCCAGTACTTC. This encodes CASSRTGTGAETQYF.